This entry is about one TCR beta chain. Its antigen is as yet unknown. The data originate from a study of T cell responses to AZD1222 COVID-19 vaccine. Overall study results and limits: Along spike, vaccine-associated CD4 TCRs were found throughout, with dominance at 160-218 and 743-854.

The CDR3 is made up of 17 amino acids. The V end was cut by 1 base, the J end by 1 base, with 16 bases between. Germline V gene sequence: CDR1 SGHVS, CDR2 FNYEAQ. Assay used: immunoSEQ multiplex PCR; TCRdb lists only in-frame clones, some missing. Of about 140,000 clones detected, 75% to 95% appear once; the ten largest clones hold 7.5% to 9.5%. This receptor was identified in an adult who received the MenACWY meningococcal vaccine as a control. The chain carries TRBV7-6 and TRBJ1-1; D is perhaps TRBD1 (5 bases). Sequences were derived from peripheral blood, sampled 28 days after the second dose of the MenACWY control vaccine. The CDR3 sequence: CASSLVRDGAPNTEAFF. The CDR3 bases are TGTGCCAGCAGCTTAGTGAGGGACGGAGCCCCGAACACTGAAGCTTTCTTT.